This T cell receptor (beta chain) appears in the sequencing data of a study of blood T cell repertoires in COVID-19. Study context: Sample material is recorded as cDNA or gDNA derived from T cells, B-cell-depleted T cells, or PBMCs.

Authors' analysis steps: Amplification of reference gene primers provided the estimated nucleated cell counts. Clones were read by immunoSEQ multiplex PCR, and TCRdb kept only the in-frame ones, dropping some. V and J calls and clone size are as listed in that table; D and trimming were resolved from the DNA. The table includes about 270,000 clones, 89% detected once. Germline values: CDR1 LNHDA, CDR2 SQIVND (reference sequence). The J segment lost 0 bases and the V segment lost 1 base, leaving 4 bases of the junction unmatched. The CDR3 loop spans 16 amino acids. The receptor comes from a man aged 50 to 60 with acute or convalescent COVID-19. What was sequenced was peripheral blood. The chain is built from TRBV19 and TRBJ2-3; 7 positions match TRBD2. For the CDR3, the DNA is TGTGCCAGTAGTATAGGTCAGCGGGGTAGCACAGATACGCAGTATTTT. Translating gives CASSIGQRGSTDTQYF. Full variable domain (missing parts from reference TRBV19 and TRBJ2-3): DGGITQSPKYLFRKEGQNVTLSCEQNLNHDAMYWYRQDPGQGLRLIYYSQIVNDFQKGDIAEGYSVSREKKESFPLTVTSAQKNPTAFYLCASSIGQRGSTDTQYFGPGTRLTVL.